These 21 T cell receptor beta chains share one sample of origin, sequenced in a study of Ad26.COV2.S vaccination and SARS-CoV-2 variants. The sample's treatment: roughly 20 received Ad26.COV2.S at low or high dose, single or two shots; about 5 received placebo; per-sample allocation not given. The study sampled participants on day 63 after the first vaccine or placebo injection. TCRdb keeps only in-frame clones here, not all; method: immunoSEQ multiplex PCR. The sample yields about 420,000 clones, 70% to 90% seen once. The source was peripheral blood, collected in a trial of Ad26.COV2.S vaccine versus placebo. These receptors were obtained from a person aged 18-60 years who received the Ad26.COV2.S COVID-19 vaccine or a placebo.

This clone was detected only once. The J gene is TRBJ2-3, the V gene TRBV7-8, with TRBD2 matching over 14 bases. V lost 1 base and J lost 7; bases outside the gene matches: 4. Germline assignment: CDR1 SGHVS and CDR2 FQNEAQ. The CDR3 loop spans 16 amino acids. This CDR3 is CASSLGLAGGRNTQYF. The CDR3 bases are TGTGCCAGCAGCTTAGGACTAGCGGGGGGGCGAAATACGCAGTATTTT.

The chain employs TRBV11-2 and TRBJ2-1; the D gene could be TRBD1 or TRBD2 (5 bases each). Germline V CDR1 and CDR2: SGHAT, FQNNGV. This CDR3 has 13 residues. V was cut by 1 base and J by 9 bases, with 10 bases left in between. The CDR3 DNA sequence: TGTGCCAGCAGCTTAGGACAGCGGACTGAGCAGTTCTTC. Its translation: CASSLGQRTEQFF. The full variable domain, with the rest looked up from reference TRBV11-2 and TRBJ2-1, is EAGVAQSPRYKIIEKRQSVAFWCNPISGHATLYWYQQILGQGPKLLIQFQNNGVVDDSQLPKDRFSAERLKGVDSTLKIQPAKLEDSAVYLCASSLGQRTEQFFGPGTRLTVL.

The chain couples TRBV7-2 to TRBJ2-6, with a possible D match to TRBD1 (6 bases). The CDR3 has 17 residues. The germline CDR1 and CDR2 sequences are SGHTA and FQGNSA. V dropped 4 bases and J dropped 0 bases, with 13 bases sitting between them. The CDR3 is CASSSPRGISGANVLTF. CDR3 coding DNA: TGTGCCAGCAGCTCACCTAGGGGGATCTCTGGGGCCAACGTCCTGACTTTC.

This clone has a handful of counts. Distinct nucleotide sequences in the sample also encode this CDR3. This chain links TRBV2 with TRBJ2-7; D gene uncertain. Trimming took 2 bases from V and 4 from J, leaving 3 bases between them. Per germline, CDR1 SNHLY and CDR2 FYNNEI. This CDR3 contains 11 residues. CDR3: CASSERYEQYF. The CDR3 bases are TGTGCCAGCAGTGAAAGGTACGAGCAGTACTTC.

The V gene is TRBV10-3, the J gene TRBJ2-7; TRBD1 matches at 8 bases. CDR1 is ENHRY, CDR2 SYGVKD, per germline. With V trimmed by 3 bases and J by 7 bases, 8 bases remained unmatched. The CDR3 runs 14 residues. The CDR3 coding sequence is TGTGCCATCAGTGAATGGCAGGGGGCGCATGAGCAGTACTTC. Protein: CAISEWQGAHEQYF.

The V call is TRBV27, the J call TRBJ1-1; D is possibly TRBD1 (6 bases). V lost 4 bases to trimming and J lost 0 bases, with 18 bases between them. The germline gives CDR1 MNHEY, CDR2 SMNVEV (reference sequence). The CDR3 is 17 residues long. This CDR3 is CASSSPATGGLNTEAFF. The DNA for the CDR3 is TGTGCCAGCAGTTCGCCGGCGACAGGCGGCTTGAACACTGAAGCTTTCTTT.

V gene TRBV19 combines with J gene TRBJ2-5; 7 nucleotides line up with TRBD2. CDR3 length: 14 amino acids. J lost 2 bases, V lost 4 bases, and 4 bases had no gene match. CDR1 is LNHDA, CDR2 SQIVND, per germline (reference sequence). CDR3 amino acids: CASSSGGGQETQYF. As DNA, the CDR3 is TGTGCCAGTAGTAGCGGGGGAGGACAAGAGACCCAGTACTTC.

This chain connects TRBV3-1 (or the pseudogene TRBV3-2) to TRBJ1-4; D uncertain. CDR1 LGHDT and CDR2 YNNKEL come from the germline V gene (reference sequence). Trimming pared 3 bases from V and 10 bases from J, leaving 21 bases between. CDR3 length: 16 residues. CDR3 nucleotide sequence: TGTGCCAGCAGCCAGGTCTCTGGCAGTCGAATAGGAAAACTGTTTTTT. This gives the protein CASSQVSGSRIGKLFF.

This clone has just a few counts. This sequence joins TRBV5-1 and TRBJ2-7; tentative D call: TRBD1 (5 bases). In germline, CDR1 is SGHRS, CDR2 YFSETQ. The CDR3 extends over 15 amino acids. The V and J ends lost 0 bases and 5 bases respectively, with 15 bases between them. DNA for the CDR3: TGCGCCAGCAGCTTGGGGCAGGGTTTTGTAGACGAGCAGTACTTC. It specifies CASSLGQGFVDEQYF.

This clone was counted between two and nine times. The chain has TRBV19 and TRBJ1-5, with D tentatively TRBD1 (6 bases). V lost 6 bases and J 5 bases, leaving 14 bases between the germline ends. Germline V gene sequence: CDR1 LNHDA, CDR2 SQIVND (reference sequence). CDR3 length: 14 residues. The CDR3 region has the DNA TGTGCCAGTAGCACAGGGTGGGGCGATCAGCCCCAGCATTTT. Its translation: CASSTGWGDQPQHF.

The V and J genes are TRBV11-2 and TRBJ1-1; D unclear. There are 13 residues in the CDR3. V lost 0 bases and J 5 bases, leaving 7 bases between the germline ends. Looked up from germline, CDR1 is SGHAT and CDR2 is FQNNGV. CDR3 DNA sequence: TGTGCCAGCAGCTTAGATCTAAGGACTGAAGCTTTCTTT. Its protein product is CASSLDLRTEAFF.

The chain carries TRBV27 and TRBJ2-7, with D possibly TRBD1 on 6 matching bases. The CDR3 sequence is 13 residues long. CDR1 is MNHEY, CDR2 SMNVEV, per germline (reference sequence). Trimming removed 0 bases from V and 7 bases from J, with 10 bases in between. CDR3 DNA sequence: TGTGCCAGCAGTTTATCGGCCCAGGGGGAGCAGTACTTC. Translated, it gives CASSLSAQGEQYF.

A few counts support this clone. This chain joins TRBV4-1 and TRBJ2-1; D might be TRBD1 (6 bases). The V gene's germline CDR1 is MGHRA and CDR2 YSYEKL. Trimming cost V 0 bases and J 2 bases, with 8 bases left between them. The CDR3 loop spans 15 amino acids. Written as DNA, the CDR3 is TGCGCCAGCAGCCAAGAACAGGGCACCTACAATGAGCAGTTCTTC. The encoded protein is CASSQEQGTYNEQFF.

The V and J genes are TRBV6-5 and TRBJ1-2, with D maybe TRBD1 (6 bases). Trimming shortened V by 0 bases and J by 3 bases, and 11 bases separated the two germline ends. The CDR3 spans 15 residues. Germline V gene sequence: CDR1 MNHEY, CDR2 SVGAGI. The CDR3, as DNA: TGTGCCAGCAGTTACTCTGGGGGGCTGGACTATGGCTACACCTTC. Its protein is CASSYSGGLDYGYTF.

The chain is built from TRBV4-1 and TRBJ1-1, with D hard to call. Trimming left V 0 bases short and J 4 bases short, with 9 bases between. Germline loops: CDR1 MGHRA, CDR2 YSYEKL. The CDR3 covers 14 residues. The CDR3 protein is CASSQDWVGTEAFF. CDR3 sequence (DNA): TGCGCCAGCAGCCAAGATTGGGTGGGCACTGAAGCTTTCTTT.

V and J are TRBV19 and TRBJ2-2, with a tentative D call TRBD1 (6 bases). The V and J ends lost 3 bases and 7 bases respectively, with 12 bases between them. The CDR3 totals 14 residues. Per the germline V gene, CDR1 is LNHDA and CDR2 is SQIVND (reference sequence). Written as DNA, the CDR3 is TGTGCCAGTAGTATGTTCGGGACACTCGGGGAGCTGTTTTTT. This translates into CASSMFGTLGELFF.

V gene TRBV7-9 combines with J gene TRBJ2-7; D is possibly TRBD2 (6 bases). The V gene lost 5 bases and the J gene lost 2 bases, with 13 bases spanning the gap. CDR1 and CDR2 from the germline V gene are SEHNR and FQNEAQ (reference sequence). This CDR3 contains 14 residues. The CDR3 sequence: CASSPPWGAYEQYF. The CDR3 DNA reads as TGTGCCAGCAGCCCCCCATGGGGGGCCTACGAGCAGTACTTC.

This chain links TRBV7-8 with TRBJ1-4; D gene unclear. The V and J ends lost 1 base and 0 bases respectively, with 9 bases between them. The CDR3 is 16 residues long. Germline loops: CDR1 SGHVS, CDR2 FQNEAQ. The CDR3 region has the DNA TGTGCCAGCAGCTTAGATCGCGGGACAACTAATGAAAAACTGTTTTTT. Translated: CASSLDRGTTNEKLFF.

The chain combines TRBV27 with TRBJ2-7, with 7 bases identical to TRBD2. Germline CDR1 MNHEY, CDR2 SMNVEV (reference sequence). The V and J ends lost 8 bases and 5 bases, in that order; junction bases with no gene match: 9. CDR3 length equals 13 residues. The CDR3 bases are TGTGCCAGCGGGGAGCGGGGCTACGACGAGCAGTACTTC. Protein: CASGERGYDEQYF.

The chain joins TRBV29-1 to TRBJ2-5; D ambiguous. CDR3 length: 13 amino acids. CDR1 is SQVTM and CDR2 is ANQGSEA in the germline V gene. The V gene lost 2 bases and the J gene lost 5 bases, with 12 bases spanning the gap. CDR3 residues: CSVEIAVGETQYF. In nucleotides, the CDR3 is TGCAGCGTTGAAATCGCCGTCGGGGAGACCCAGTACTTC.

This sequence joins TRBV28 and TRBJ2-5; D is possibly TRBD2 (6 bases). CDR3 size: 16 residues. The V gene lost 3 bases and the J gene lost 5 bases, with 19 bases spanning the gap. CDR1 is MDHEN, CDR2 SYDVKM, per germline. This CDR3 is CASSFGGRFPGETQYF. CDR3 coding DNA: TGTGCCAGCAGTTTCGGGGGACGTTTTCCAGGGGAGACCCAGTACTTC.